Sequencing of this TCR beta chain was carried out in a study of vaccination and CD4 T cells after COVID-19. For the study at large: Each control culture was treated with a CEFX pool, an HIV-1 Nef pool, or no peptide.

About this clonotype itself: As yet, its antigen is unknown.

The Oncomine TCR Beta short-read assay sequenced DNA from cultured CD4+ T cells. TCRdb redid the calling of the PCR reads with MiXCR, one entry per CDR3 protein. The top ten hold over 15% of the sample, which has roughly 7,000 distinct CDR3 sequences, around four fifths seen once. The V end was cut by 5 bases, the J end by 4 bases, with 11 bases between. Germline V lookup: CDR1 SGHTA, CDR2 FQGTGA. The CDR3 is 13 amino acids. The treatment: roughly 10-day PBMC culture with coronavirus spike peptide pools or control peptides (ViraFEST assay). The ViraFEST method relied on peptide pools to expand antigen-specific T cells, followed by TCR sequencing.

J is TRBJ2-5 and V is TRBV7-3; D unresolved. Material for sequencing was CD4+ T cells from blood, cultured in vitro. This clonotype was sampled from a human donor who had recovered from COVID-19. The CDR3 reads CASSRATGETQYF. The CDR3 DNA reads as TGTGCCAGCAGCCGTGCTACGGGAGAGACCCAGTACTTC.